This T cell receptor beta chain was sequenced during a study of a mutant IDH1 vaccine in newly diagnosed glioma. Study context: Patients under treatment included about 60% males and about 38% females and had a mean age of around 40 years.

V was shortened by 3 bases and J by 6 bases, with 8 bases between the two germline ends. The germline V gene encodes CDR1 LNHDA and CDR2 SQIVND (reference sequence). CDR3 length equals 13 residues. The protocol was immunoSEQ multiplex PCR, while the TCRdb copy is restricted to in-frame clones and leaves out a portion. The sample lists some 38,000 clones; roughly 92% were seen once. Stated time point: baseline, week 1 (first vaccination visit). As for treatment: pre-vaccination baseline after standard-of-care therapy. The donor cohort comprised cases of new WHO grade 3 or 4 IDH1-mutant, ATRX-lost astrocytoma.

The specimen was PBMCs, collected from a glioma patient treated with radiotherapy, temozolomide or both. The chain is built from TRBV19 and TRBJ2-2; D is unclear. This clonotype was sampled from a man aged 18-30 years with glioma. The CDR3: CASSILSSGELFF. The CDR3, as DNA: TGTGCCAGTAGTATTCTCTCCTCCGGGGAGCTGTTTTTT.